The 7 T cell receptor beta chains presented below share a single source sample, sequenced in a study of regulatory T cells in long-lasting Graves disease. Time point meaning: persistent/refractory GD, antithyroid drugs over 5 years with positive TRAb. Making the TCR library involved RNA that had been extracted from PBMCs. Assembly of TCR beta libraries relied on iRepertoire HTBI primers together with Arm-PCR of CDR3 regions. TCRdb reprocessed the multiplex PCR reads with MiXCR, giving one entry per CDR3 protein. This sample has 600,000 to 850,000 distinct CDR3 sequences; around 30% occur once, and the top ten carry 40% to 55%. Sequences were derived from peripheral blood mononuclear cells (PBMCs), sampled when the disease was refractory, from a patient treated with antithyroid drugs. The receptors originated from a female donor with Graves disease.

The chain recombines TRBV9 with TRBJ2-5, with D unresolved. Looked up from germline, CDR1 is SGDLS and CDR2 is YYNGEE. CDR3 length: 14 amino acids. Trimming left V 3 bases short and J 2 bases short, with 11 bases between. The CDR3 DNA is TGTGCCAGCAGCGCCCCGACAACTCAAGAGACCCAGTACTTC. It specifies CASSAPTTQETQYF. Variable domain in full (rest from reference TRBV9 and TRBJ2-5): DSGVTQTPKHLITATGQRVTLRCSPRSGDLSVYWYQQSLDQGLQFLIQYYNGEERAKGNILERFSAQQFPDLHSELNLSSLELGDSALYFCASSAPTTQETQYFGPGTRLLVL.

CDR3 region: CASSVAPGGKTEAFF. The CDR3 region has the DNA TGTGCCAGCAGCGTAGCCCCAGGGGGCAAAACTGAAGCTTTCTTT. The chain uses TRBV9 and TRBJ1-1; 8 nucleotides agree with TRBD1. Trimming at V came to 0 bases and at J to 5 bases, leaving 6 bases not matched to a gene. Germline V gene lookup returns CDR1 SGDLS and CDR2 YYNGEE. This CDR3 is 15 amino acids long. The full variable domain, with the rest looked up from reference TRBV9 and TRBJ1-1, is DSGVTQTPKHLITATGQRVTLRCSPRSGDLSVYWYQQSLDQGLQFLIQYYNGEERAKGNILERFSAQQFPDLHSELNLSSLELGDSALYFCASSVAPGGKTEAFFGQGTRLTVV.

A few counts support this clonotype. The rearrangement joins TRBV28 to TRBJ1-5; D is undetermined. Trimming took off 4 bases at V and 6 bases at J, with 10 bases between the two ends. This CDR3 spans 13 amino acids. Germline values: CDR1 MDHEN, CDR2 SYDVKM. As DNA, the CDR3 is TGTGCCAGCAGTTCCCCGGTGGGTCAGCCCCAGCATTTT. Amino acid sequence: CASSSPVGQPQHF.

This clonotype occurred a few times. The CDR3 sequence is CSAREIPHGGRSSYEQYF. DNA for the CDR3: TGCAGTGCTAGAGAGATCCCCCATGGGGGGAGGAGCTCCTACGAGCAGTACTTC. The V call is TRBV20-1, the J call TRBJ2-7; tentatively, D is TRBD2 (6 bases). Germline CDR1 is DFQATT and CDR2 is SNEGSKA (reference sequence). The CDR3 has 18 residues. Trimming cost V 0 bases and J 0 bases, with 21 bases left between them.

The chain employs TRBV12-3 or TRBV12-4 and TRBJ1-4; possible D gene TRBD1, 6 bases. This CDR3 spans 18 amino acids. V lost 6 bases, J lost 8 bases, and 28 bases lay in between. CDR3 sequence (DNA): TGTGCCAGCAGCCGTAATCTCGGGGGGCGCAGAGTAAGGGAAAAACTGTTTTTT. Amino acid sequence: CASSRNLGGRRVREKLFF.

CDR3 nucleotide sequence: TGTGCCAGCAGTATGGGACAGGCTGGAAACACCATATATTTT. The encoded protein is CASSMGQAGNTIYF. The chain has TRBV6-1 and TRBJ1-3; 8 nucleotides agree with TRBD1. The junction had 2 bases not matched to a gene; V was cut back by 5 bases and J by 2 bases. Germline CDR1 reads MNHNS; CDR2 reads SASEGT. This CDR3 contains 14 residues.

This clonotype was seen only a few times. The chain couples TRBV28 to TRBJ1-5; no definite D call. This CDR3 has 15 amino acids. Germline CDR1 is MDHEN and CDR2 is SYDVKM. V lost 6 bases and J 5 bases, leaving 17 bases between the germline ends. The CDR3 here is CASRPIDGAYQPQHF. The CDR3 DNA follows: TGTGCCAGCAGACCTATCGACGGAGCCTATCAGCCCCAGCATTTT.